The 25 T cell receptor beta chains below all came from one sample that was sequenced in a study of T cell responses to AZD1222 COVID-19 vaccine. Here immunoSEQ multiplex PCR was the method, and the copy in TCRdb shows in-frame clones only, minus some. Counted here are under 300,000 clones, 80% to 95% occurring once; the ten biggest clones make up 0.55%. Source: peripheral blood, taken on day 0 of AZD1222 vaccination. Receptor source: an adult in good health.

The chain carries TRBV29-1 and TRBJ2-7; 13 bases align to TRBD2. The CDR3 consists of 15 residues. The V gene's germline CDR1 is SQVTM and CDR2 ANQGSEA. V lost 5 bases to trimming and J lost 5 bases; unmatched junction nucleotides: 9. The CDR3 DNA is TGCAGCGTTACCTGGACTAGCGGGAGAGCAGACGAGCAGTACTTC. Its translation is CSVTWTSGRADEQYF.

The table lists this clone with a count of one. The V gene is TRBV19, the J gene TRBJ1-1; D remains ambiguous. The CDR3 is 11 amino acids. Germline V gives CDR1 LNHDA, CDR2 SQIVND (reference sequence). Trimming shortened V by 5 bases and J by 5 bases, and 6 bases separated the two germline ends. The CDR3: CASSGRTEAFF. In DNA form, the CDR3 reads TGTGCCAGTAGTGGTAGGACTGAAGCTTTCTTT.

The chain joins TRBV3-1 (or the pseudogene TRBV3-2) to TRBJ1-1; perhaps TRBD1 as D (5 bases). The germline V gene has CDR1 LGHDT and CDR2 YNNKEL (reference sequence). The CDR3 spans 12 residues. Trimming took 6 bases from V and 1 from J, leaving 6 bases between them. The CDR3 nucleotides are TGTGCCAGCAGAGGACAGAACACTGAAGCTTTCTTT. It encodes CASRGQNTEAFF.

The genes are TRBV7-9 and TRBJ1-1; D unresolved. V was pared by 1 base and J by 3 bases, with 9 bases between. Germline V lookup: CDR1 SEHNR, CDR2 FQNEAQ (reference sequence). This CDR3 is built from 14 residues. The CDR3 here is CASSLGRADTEAFF. As DNA, the CDR3 is TGTGCCAGCAGCTTAGGAAGGGCCGACACTGAAGCTTTCTTT.

The J gene is TRBJ2-7, the V gene TRBV19; D ambiguous. V was cut by 5 bases and J by 1 base, with 12 bases left in between. The CDR3 consists of 14 residues. CDR1 and CDR2 (germline): LNHDA, SQIVND (reference sequence). This chain's CDR3 is CASSPLVGSYEQYF. In nucleotides, the CDR3 is TGTGCCAGTAGTCCCCTTGTCGGGTCCTACGAGCAGTACTTC.

This sequence joins TRBV15 and TRBJ2-7, with 10 bases aligning to TRBD2. The length of the CDR3 is 13 residues. CDR1 LNHNV and CDR2 YYDKDF come from the germline V gene (reference sequence). V lost 6 bases to trimming and J lost 6 bases; unmatched junction nucleotides: 5. The DNA for the CDR3 is TGTGCCACCAGGCAACTAGCGGGGAGCGAGCAGTACTTC. It yields the protein CATRQLAGSEQYF.

This clone was counted once. This chain joins TRBV6-5 and TRBJ2-3; D is unclear. CDR3 length equals 11 residues. The V gene's germline CDR1 is MNHEY and CDR2 SVGAGI. With 2 bases removed from V and 4 bases from J, the gap between germline ends came to 1 base. The CDR3 DNA sequence: TGTGCCAGCAGTTACGCAGATACGCAGTATTTT. Translated, it gives CASSYADTQYF.

This rearrangement joins TRBV4-3 to TRBJ1-2, with 8 bases matching TRBD1. The CDR3 loop spans 15 amino acids. V lost 1 base and J lost 10; bases outside the gene matches: 11. Looked up from germline, CDR1 is LGHNA and CDR2 is YSLEER. CDR3 coding DNA: TGCGCCAGCAGCCAAGTTGGGATGGACAGGGTGGTCTACACCTTC. Translated, it gives CASSQVGMDRVVYTF.

This sequence joins TRBV21-1 and TRBJ2-1; TRBD2, the table's D call, lacks a check against the DNA. TRBV21-1 is marked as a pseudogene. The CDR3 spans 16 residues. The chain's CDR3 is CASSKFTSGSYNEQFF. Written as DNA, the CDR3 is TGTGCCAGCAGCAAATTTACTAGCGGGTCCTACAATGAGCAGTTCTTC.

The chain combines TRBV6-5 with TRBJ1-2; D not resolved. This CDR3 comprises 14 residues. Per germline, CDR1 MNHEY and CDR2 SVGAGI. V was pared by 0 bases and J by 8 bases, with 13 bases between. CDR3 in amino acids: CASSYSGLARGYTF. The DNA of the CDR3 is TGTGCCAGCAGTTACTCCGGCCTTGCACGGGGCTACACCTTC.

The rearrangement joins TRBV11-1 to TRBJ1-1, with 8 bases aligning to TRBD1. The germline gives CDR1 SGHAT, CDR2 FQDESV (reference sequence). After removal of 5 bases from V and 4 bases from J, the junction contained 9 bases not matched to a gene. CDR3 length: 15 residues. CDR3 residues: CASSPDRGYRTEAFF. For the CDR3, the DNA is TGTGCCAGCAGCCCCGACAGGGGTTATCGCACTGAAGCTTTCTTT.

The J gene is TRBJ1-5, the V gene TRBV28; a possible D gene is TRBD1 (6 bases). There are 15 residues in the CDR3. Per the germline V gene, CDR1 is MDHEN and CDR2 is SYDVKM. Between the trimmed V and J ends, which lost 8 bases and 3 bases, there was a span of 17 bases. The CDR3: CASGVPTGPNQPQHF. CDR3 sequence (DNA): TGTGCCAGCGGAGTTCCGACAGGCCCCAATCAGCCCCAGCATTTT.

The rearrangement uses TRBV7-8 and TRBJ2-7, with D perhaps TRBD2 (5 bases). This CDR3 has 11 amino acids. V gave up 7 bases and J gave up 6 bases, with 10 bases separating them. The V gene's germline CDR1 is SGHVS and CDR2 FQNEAQ. The CDR3, as DNA: TGTGCCAGCATGGACTGGCCCGAGCAGTACTTC. This gives the protein CASMDWPEQYF.

The V gene is TRBV5-6, the J gene TRBJ2-7; D uncertain. Germline V CDR1 and CDR2: SGHDT, YYEEEE. CDR3 length equals 11 residues. V gave up 4 bases and J gave up 6 bases, with 8 bases separating them. The CDR3 sequence is CASSLTAEQYF. CDR3 nucleotide sequence: TGTGCCAGCAGCCTGACGGCCGAGCAGTACTTC. The full variable domain, completed using reference TRBV5-6 and TRBJ2-7, is DAGVTQSPTHLIKTRGQQVTLRCSPKSGHDTVSWYQQALGQGPQFIFQYYEEEERQRGNFPDRFSGHQFPNYSSELNVNALLLGDSALYLCASSLTAEQYFGPGTRLTVT.

V and J are TRBV9 and TRBJ2-7; no firm D call. CDR1 and CDR2 (germline): SGDLS, YYNGEE. The CDR3 length is 13 residues. The V gene lost 4 bases and the J gene lost 7 bases, with 15 bases spanning the gap. The CDR3 nucleotides read TGTGCCAGCAGCCCGCGACCCCTTCAGGAGCAGTACTTC. It encodes CASSPRPLQEQYF.

This rearrangement joins TRBV28 to TRBJ2-2; tentative D call: TRBD1 (7 bases). CDR1 and CDR2 (germline): MDHEN, SYDVKM. V lost 3 bases to trimming and J lost 4 bases, with 12 bases between them. The CDR3 has 15 residues. The CDR3 here is CASSLGGQTTGELFF. DNA of the CDR3: TGTGCCAGCAGTTTGGGGGGACAGACCACCGGGGAGCTGTTTTTT.

The chain couples TRBV25-1 to TRBJ1-2; D is perhaps TRBD1 (5 bases). CDR3 length: 13 amino acids. Germline V lookup: CDR1 MGHDK, CDR2 SYGVNS. V lost 1 base, J lost 4 bases, and 7 bases lay in between. The CDR3 nucleotides are TGTGCCAGCAGTGAATCCGGGGGCTATGGCTACACCTTC. Protein product: CASSESGGYGYTF.

The gene calls are TRBV6-5 and TRBJ2-7, with 9 bases aligning to TRBD2. Germline CDR1 is MNHEY and CDR2 is SVGAGI. J gave up 0 bases and V 2 bases, and 5 bases lay outside the gene matches. The CDR3 loop spans 16 amino acids. This chain's CDR3 is CASSYDWTSVSYEQYF. Here the CDR3 DNA reads TGTGCCAGCAGTTACGACTGGACTAGCGTCTCCTACGAGCAGTACTTC.

J is TRBJ2-1 and V is TRBV7-9; the D gene could be TRBD1 or TRBD2 (5 bases each). The V gene's germline CDR1 is SEHNR and CDR2 FQNEAQ (reference sequence). There are 15 residues in the CDR3. Trimming cost V 3 bases and J 0 bases, with 9 bases left between them. DNA of the CDR3: TGTGCCAGCAGCTTGGGGGAAAGCTCCTACAATGAGCAGTTCTTC. This gives the protein CASSLGESSYNEQFF.

The chain combines TRBV6-2 or TRBV6-3 with TRBJ1-2, with 11 nucleotides matching TRBD1. V trimming: 0 bases; J trimming: 8 bases; junction bases outside the gene matches: 2. This CDR3 contains 14 residues. Germline assignment: CDR1 MNHEY and CDR2 SVGEGT. CDR3 nucleotide sequence: TGTGCCAGCAGTTACTCGGGACAGGGGGACGGCTACACCTTC. Translated: CASSYSGQGDGYTF.

In DNA form, the CDR3 reads TGCGCCAGCAGCCGGGGGTTAGGGGCCGAGCATTCACCCCTCCACTTT. It translates to CASSRGLGAEHSPLHF. The chain links TRBV5-1 to TRBJ1-6; perhaps TRBD1 as D (5 bases). The V end lost 4 bases, the J end lost 8 bases, and 19 bases lay between the germline ends. The CDR3 sequence is 16 residues long. Germline V CDR1 and CDR2: SGHRS, YFSETQ.

The V call is TRBV3-1 (or the pseudogene TRBV3-2), the J call TRBJ1-2, with D perhaps matching TRBD1 (6 bases). CDR1 and CDR2 from the germline V gene are LGHDT and YNNKEL (reference sequence). The CDR3 length is 12 residues. Trimming shortened V by 6 bases and J by 7 bases, and 12 bases separated the two germline ends. CDR3 bases: TGTGCCAGCAGAGGGGGGGCAGGTGGCTACACCTTC. Protein product: CASRGGAGGYTF.

The chain employs TRBV6-5 and TRBJ1-3, with unresolved D. The germline V gene encodes CDR1 MNHEY and CDR2 SVGAGI. V lost 0 bases, J lost 0 bases, and 3 bases lay in between. CDR3 length equals 14 residues. The DNA for the CDR3 is TGTGCCAGCAGTTACTCGAACTCTGGAAACACCATATATTTT. It codes for CASSYSNSGNTIYF.

V and J are TRBV24-1 and TRBJ2-3; 7 positions match TRBD2. Unmatched junction bases numbered 6, after V lost 1 base and J lost 0 bases. The CDR3 is 17 amino acids. CDR1 and CDR2 (germline): KGHDR, SFDVKD. The DNA for the CDR3 is TGTGCCACCAGTGATTTAGGGAGGGGCCTTAGCACAGATACGCAGTATTTT. Encoded protein: CATSDLGRGLSTDTQYF.

This rearrangement joins TRBV28 to TRBJ1-1; TRBD1 might be the D (5 bases). V was trimmed by 8 bases and J by 1 base, leaving 14 bases between them. The germline V gene encodes CDR1 MDHEN and CDR2 SYDVKM. The CDR3 is made up of 14 amino acids. Here the CDR3 DNA reads TGTGCCAGCGCTGTTCGGGGGGGGAACACTGAAGCTTTCTTT. This encodes CASAVRGGNTEAFF. Complete variable domain (other parts from reference TRBV28 and TRBJ1-1): DVKVTQSSRYLVKRTGEKVFLECVQDMDHENMFWYRQDPGLGLRLIYFSYDVKMKEKGDIPEGYSVSREKKERFSLILESASTNQTSMYLCASAVRGGNTEAFFGQGTRLTVV.